This T cell receptor (beta chain) was profiled in a study of T cell changes during pregnancy in multiple sclerosis. The CDR3 length is 14 residues. Germline values: CDR1 LNHDA, CDR2 SQIVND (reference sequence). Trimming at V came to 5 bases and at J to 2 bases, leaving 5 bases not matched to a gene. For this clone: Other DNA sequences in the same sample also yield this CDR3.

Generated by immunoSEQ multiplex PCR, the TCRdb table keeps only in-frame clones and is missing some. The repertoire holds 90,000 to 150,000 clones, about 94% seen once, with 6.2% in the top ten. The TCR comes from a female donor with multiple sclerosis, enrolled in a pregnancy study. This rearrangement joins TRBV19 to TRBJ2-7; 8 positions agree with TRBD1. The specimen comprised peripheral blood, sampled before pregnancy. The chain's CDR3 is CASSEGQGAYEQYF. DNA for the CDR3: TGTGCCAGTAGTGAAGGACAGGGTGCCTACGAGCAGTACTTC. The entire variable domain, with the rest obtained from reference TRBV19 and TRBJ2-7, is as follows: DGGITQSPKYLFRKEGQNVTLSCEQNLNHDAMYWYRQDPGQGLRLIYYSQIVNDFQKGDIAEGYSVSREKKESFPLTVTSAQKNPTAFYLCASSEGQGAYEQYFGPGTRLTVT.